One and the same sample provided the 10 T cell receptor beta chains below, sequenced in a study of identical twins. MiXCR, applied by TCRdb to the 5' RACE reads, yields one record per CDR3 protein. The sample lists a few hundred thousand distinct CDR3 sequences; 9% to 15% were seen once. These records were also assigned to another study, of yellow fever vaccine responses in identical twins.

Sequencing was done on a sample of CD8+ T cells sorted from blood. These receptors originate from a woman aged 18-29 years in good health.

The rearrangement joins TRBV6-5 to TRBJ2-1; D is unclear. CDR3 length equals 11 residues. Trimming shortened V by 6 bases and J by 12 bases, and 12 bases separated the two germline ends. Germline V gene lookup returns CDR1 MNHEY and CDR2 SVGAGI. The CDR3 nucleotides read TGTGCCAGCAGCCACGGACCAGGGCAGTTCTTC. Translating gives CASSHGPGQFF.

Concerning this clonotype: A much larger clone differs by one base, so this may be a read error. The rearrangement links TRBV20-1 to TRBJ2-1; D possibly corresponds to TRBD1 (5 bases). V lost 6 bases and J lost 8, with 17 bases in between. The CDR3 runs to 13 residues. The V gene's germline CDR1 is DFQATT and CDR2 SNEGSKA (reference sequence). The CDR3 here is CSASETEVHEQFF. CDR3 DNA: TGCAGTGCGTCCGAGACAGAGGTGCATGAGCAGTTCTTC.

Points on this clonotype: An end of the junction differs from the germline gene, which may be a read error. As DNA, the CDR3 is TGTGCCAGTTGTATGGGCCCCTACAATGAGCAGTTCTTC. The encoded protein is CASCMGPYNEQFF. V is TRBV19 and J is TRBJ2-1; D ambiguous. Germline CDR1 and CDR2: LNHDA and SQIVND (reference sequence). The CDR3 runs to 13 residues.

This clonotype was seen at least ten times. The V and J genes are TRBV29-1 and TRBJ2-1, with a possible D match to TRBD2 (5 bases). Trimming stripped 5 bases from V and 6 bases from J, with 11 bases between. This CDR3 spans 12 amino acids. Germline V gene sequence: CDR1 SQVTM, CDR2 ANQGSEA. CDR3 DNA: TGCAGCGTTCCTCGGAGCGGCAATGAGCAGTTCTTC. Encoded protein: CSVPRSGNEQFF.

DNA of the CDR3: TGTGCCAGCAGCGTAGGGACAGGGCTTAACTATGGCTACACCTTC. Translating it yields CASSVGTGLNYGYTF. This rearrangement joins TRBV9 to TRBJ1-2, with 8 bases aligning to TRBD1. The CDR3 extends over 15 amino acids. Trimming took 0 bases from V and 1 from J; bases not matched to a gene: 2. CDR1 is SGDLS and CDR2 is YYNGEE in the germline V gene.

The sample holds many counts of this clonotype. V usage is TRBV7-9 and J usage is TRBJ2-7; D unresolved. Per the germline V gene, CDR1 is SEHNR and CDR2 is FQNEAQ (reference sequence). V was trimmed by 3 bases and J by 0 bases, leaving 9 bases between them. This CDR3 has 14 amino acids. CDR3 DNA: TGTGCCAGCAGCTTTGTAGGAGACTCCTACGAGCAGTACTTC. This sequence encodes CASSFVGDSYEQYF.

The chain employs TRBV12-3 or TRBV12-4 and TRBJ2-7, with D unclear. The CDR3 spans 14 residues. V dropped 1 base and J dropped 3 bases, with 10 bases sitting between them. The DNA of the CDR3 is TGTGCCAGCAGTTTAGTAACGGAACTCTACGAGCAGTACTTC. Its translation is CASSLVTELYEQYF.

This clonotype occurred a few times. This chain joins TRBV7-9 and TRBJ1-4; possibly TRBD1 for D (6 bases). CDR1 SEHNR and CDR2 FQNEAQ come from the germline V gene (reference sequence). The CDR3 length is 14 residues. Trimming shortened V by 4 bases and J by 8 bases, and 14 bases separated the two germline ends. CDR3 sequence (DNA): TGTGCCAGCAGCTCGGATTTGGGGGCCGAAAAACTGTTTTTT. Encoded protein: CASSSDLGAEKLFF.

This clonotype has only a few counts. The CDR3 nucleotides are TGTGCCAGCAGTTCCCCAGCGGGGCCGGTTTATACGCAGTATTTT. Protein: CASSSPAGPVYTQYF. The rearrangement links TRBV28 to TRBJ2-3; 7 positions agree with TRBD2. V was pared by 4 bases and J by 7 bases, with 11 bases of the junction left unmatched. This CDR3 contains 15 residues. Germline V gene data show CDR1 as MDHEN and CDR2 as SYDVKM.

In DNA, the CDR3 is TGCGCCAGCAGCCCGCCTGGGGCCAACGTCCTGACTTTC. It is translated as CASSPPGANVLTF. The chain combines TRBV4-1 with TRBJ2-6; no clear D gene. The CDR3 is 13 amino acids. The germline V and J ends were trimmed by 4 bases and 2 bases, with 3 bases remaining between them. The germline V gene has CDR1 MGHRA and CDR2 YSYEKL.